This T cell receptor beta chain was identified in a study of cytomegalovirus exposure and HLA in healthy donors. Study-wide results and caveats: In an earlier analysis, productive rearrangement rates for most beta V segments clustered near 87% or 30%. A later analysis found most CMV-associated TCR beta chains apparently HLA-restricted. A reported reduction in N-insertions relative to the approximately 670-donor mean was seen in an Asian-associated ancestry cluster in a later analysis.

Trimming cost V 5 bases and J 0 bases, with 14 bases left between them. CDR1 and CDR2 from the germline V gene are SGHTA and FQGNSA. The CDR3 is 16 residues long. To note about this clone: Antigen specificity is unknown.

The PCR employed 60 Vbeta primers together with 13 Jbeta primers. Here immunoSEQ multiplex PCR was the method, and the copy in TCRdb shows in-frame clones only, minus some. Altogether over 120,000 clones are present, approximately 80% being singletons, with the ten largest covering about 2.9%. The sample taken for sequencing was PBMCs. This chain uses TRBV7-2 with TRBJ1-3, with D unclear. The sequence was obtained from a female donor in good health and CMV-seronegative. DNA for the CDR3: TGTGCCAGCAGCCCGATCGGCGGGGACTCTGGAAACACCATATATTTT. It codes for CASSPIGGDSGNTIYF.